This is a list of T cell receptor beta chains from one sample in a study of T cell responses to AZD1222 COVID-19 vaccine. The data were produced by immunoSEQ multiplex PCR, yet TCRdb's version contains in-frame clones alone and is incomplete. This sample has 150,000 to 200,000 clones; just under 95% occur once, and the top ten carry about 0.9%. Here the sequenced sample was peripheral blood, taken on day 0 of AZD1222 vaccination. The origin of the receptors is an adult in good health. Both conserved end residues are part of each CDR3. The order of the fields is D gene, J gene, clone size, V gene, CDR3 protein, CDR3 DNA. The D gene is left open where the match is weak. Rows give clone size only sometimes, using once, few, many, or a class for an expanded clone.

-	TRBJ1-1	-	TRBV15	CATSRDHVGGRSNTEAFF	TGTGCCACCAGCCGAGATCACGTGGGTGGTAGGAGTAACACTGAAGCTTTCTTT
-	TRBJ1-1	-	TRBV7-8	CASSLGAVHYTEAFF	TGTGCCAGCAGCTTAGGCGCGGTTCACTACACTGAAGCTTTCTTT
TRBD1	TRBJ1-3	-	TRBV19	CASRSDRFSGNTIYF	TGTGCCAGTAGATCGGACAGGTTCTCTGGAAACACCATATATTTT
-	TRBJ1-4	-	TRBV9	CASSVEGGLLEKLFF	TGTGCCAGCAGCGTAGAGGGGGGATTACTTGAAAAACTGTTTTTT
TRBD1	TRBJ2-4	-	TRBV12-5	CASGPDRGLAKNIQYF	TGTGCTAGTGGACCAGACAGGGGGCTAGCCAAAAACATTCAGTACTTC
-	TRBJ2-1	-	TRBV6-5	CASRGQSNRYNEQFF	TGTGCCAGCAGGGGACAAAGTAACCGATACAATGAGCAGTTCTTC
-	TRBJ1-1	-	TRBV24-1	CATRVGSEAFF	TGTGCCACCAGGGTCGGTTCTGAAGCTTTCTTT
-	TRBJ2-5	few	TRBV7-3	CASSPTAGSQETQYF	TGTGCCAGCAGCCCCACAGCCGGCAGTCAAGAGACCCAGTACTTC
-	TRBJ2-5	-	TRBV3-1/TRBV3-2	CASSQEGHVFQETQYF	TGTGCCAGCAGCCAAGAAGGCCACGTGTTCCAAGAGACCCAGTACTTC
TRBD1	TRBJ1-3	-	TRBV7-2	CASSFTGGSSGNTIYF	TGTGCCAGCAGCTTCACAGGGGGTTCCTCTGGAAACACCATATATTTT
-	TRBJ2-1	-	TRBV4-3	CASSQGPGSYNEQFF	TGCGCCAGCAGCCAAGGACCGGGATCCTACAATGAGCAGTTCTTC
TRBD1	TRBJ1-4	-	TRBV13	CASSGEQGNEKLFF	TGTGCCAGCAGCGGGGAACAGGGGAATGAAAAACTGTTTTTT
-	TRBJ1-2	-	TRBV12-3/TRBV12-4	CASSLEGDYGYTF	TGTGCCAGCAGTTTGGAGGGGGACTATGGCTACACCTTC
-	TRBJ1-3	-	TRBV5-1	CASSLAQGARGNTIYF	TGCGCCAGCAGCTTGGCCCAAGGGGCTAGAGGAAACACCATATATTTT
TRBD2	TRBJ2-2	-	TRBV30	CAASGGKNTGELFF	TGTGCCGCTAGCGGGGGGAAGAACACCGGGGAGCTGTTTTTT
-	TRBJ2-7	-	TRBV7-2	CASSFNPETVTYF	TGTGCCAGCAGCTTTAATCCGGAGACAGTAACCTACTTC
-	TRBJ2-7	-	TRBV11-3	CASSLEYWQPTRSSYEQYF	TGTGCCAGCAGCTTAGAGTATTGGCAGCCGACGCGCTCCTCCTACGAGCAGTACTTC
-	TRBJ1-2	-	TRBV27	CASKTGRGGYTF	TGTGCCAGCAAAACAGGGAGGGGTGGCTACACCTTC
-	TRBJ1-2	-	TRBV7-8	CASSPGQGRSLFGYTF	TGTGCCAGCAGCCCCGGCCAAGGGCGATCGCTGTTCGGCTACACCTTC
TRBD2	TRBJ2-1	-	TRBV19	CASSMGLVSYNEQFF	TGTGCCAGTAGTATGGGACTAGTATCCTACAATGAGCAGTTCTTC
TRBD2	TRBJ2-7	once	TRBV10-3	CAISPSGTSGDSYEQYF	TGTGCCATCAGTCCTTCAGGGACTAGCGGAGACTCCTACGAGCAGTACTTC
-	TRBJ1-5	-	TRBV2	CASSPDAQPQHF	TGTGCCAGCTCACCGGACGCCCAGCCCCAGCATTTT
-	TRBJ1-6	-	TRBV18	CASSSPNPTGTNSPLHF	TGTGCCAGCTCATCCCCAAATCCTACAGGAACTAATTCACCCCTCCACTTT
TRBD1	TRBJ2-7	-	TRBV6-2/TRBV6-3	CASSRPGQGWYEQYF	TGTGCCAGCAGCCGACCGGGACAGGGTTGGTACGAGCAGTACTTC
TRBD1	TRBJ1-5	-	TRBV28	CASSLMGQGMTQPQHF	TGTGCCAGCAGTTTAATGGGACAGGGGATGACTCAGCCCCAGCATTTT
TRBD2	TRBJ2-3	-	TRBV28	CASISSGPDTQYF	TGTGCCAGCATCTCTAGCGGGCCAGATACGCAGTATTTT
-	TRBJ1-6	-	TRBV9	CASSGTDDSPLHF	TGTGCCAGCAGCGGCACGGACGATTCACCCCTCCACTTT
-	TRBJ2-5	-	TRBV3-1/TRBV3-2	CASSQAWTAQETQYF	TGTGCCAGCAGCCAAGCCTGGACAGCGCAAGAGACCCAGTACTTC
TRBD1	TRBJ1-6	once	TRBV25-1	CASAQGNNSPLHF	TGTGCCAGTGCACAGGGGAATAATTCACCCCTCCACTTT
TRBD2	TRBJ2-1	-	TRBV5-1	CASSLETAGTSGGNEQFF	TGCGCCAGCAGCTTGGAGACCGCGGGGACTAGCGGTGGGAATGAGCAGTTCTTC
TRBD2	TRBJ2-6	-	TRBV4-2	CASSQTTGGGFGANVLTF	TGTGCCAGCAGCCAAACCACTGGCGGGGGGTTTGGGGCCAACGTCCTGACTTTC
TRBD2	TRBJ2-7	-	TRBV6-5	CASSLLRGGAREQYF	TGTGCCAGCAGTTTGCTGCGCGGGGGGGCAAGGGAGCAGTACTTC
TRBD2	TRBJ2-7	-	TRBV6-5	CASSSTSGHYEQYF	TGTGCCAGCAGTTCGACTAGCGGTCATTACGAGCAGTACTTC
TRBD1	TRBJ1-5	-	TRBV19	CASNSGQLYSNQPQHF	TGTGCCAGCAACTCGGGACAGCTATATAGCAATCAGCCCCAGCATTTT
TRBD1	TRBJ2-7	-	TRBV11-2	CASSFGQGYEQYF	TGTGCCAGCAGCTTTGGACAGGGGTACGAGCAGTACTTC
TRBD1	TRBJ1-2	-	TRBV5-1	CASSMGTVNYGYTF	TGCGCCAGCAGCATGGGGACAGTTAACTATGGCTACACCTTC
TRBD1	TRBJ2-4	-	TRBV19	CASSMDRGIQYF	TGTGCCAGTAGTATGGACAGGGGCATTCAGTACTTC